This T cell receptor beta chain is drawn from a study of T cell responses to AZD1222 COVID-19 vaccine. As for this clone: Its specificity is not known.

CDR3 length: 16 amino acids. The germline V gene has CDR1 GTSNPN and CDR2 SVGIG (reference sequence). V was cut by 2 bases and J by 4 bases, with 18 bases left in between. Study-wide findings and caveats: White British donors predominated, females outnumbered males, and clonal diversity was possibly underestimated. The study found Spike-specific TCR breadth and depth rose after two AZD1222 doses.

Measured with immunoSEQ multiplex PCR; TCRdb has only the in-frame clones, and not every one. The sample records about 100,000 clones, 88% being singletons. The TCR sequence derives from an adult in good health. The sample consisted of peripheral blood, taken on day 0 of AZD1222 vaccination. V is TRBV30 and J is TRBJ1-5; D is possibly TRBD1 (6 bases). The CDR3 DNA reads as TGTGCCTGGAGTAGTAGGGTCGGGGGGCAAAATCAGCCCCAGCATTTT. As protein: CAWSSRVGGQNQPQHF.